The 27 T cell receptor beta chains listed next were all sequenced from one sample in a study of blood T cell repertoires in COVID-19. TCRdb keeps only in-frame clones here, not all; method: immunoSEQ multiplex PCR. The table includes about 98,000 clones, about 85% detected once. The sequenced material came from peripheral blood. Every receptor here comes from an older man with acute or convalescent COVID-19.

The V gene is TRBV6-2 or TRBV6-3, the J gene TRBJ2-7; 7 nucleotides align to TRBD1. In germline, CDR1 is MNHEY, CDR2 SVGEGT. The ends lost 0 bases at V and 5 bases at J; junction bases unmatched: 7. The CDR3 loop spans 15 amino acids. DNA of the CDR3: TGTGCCAGCAGTTACTCGGTTAGACAGGGAAACGAGCAGTACGTC. This sequence encodes CASSYSVRQGNEQYV.

The chain combines TRBV7-3 with TRBJ2-2; 7 nucleotides line up with TRBD1. J was trimmed by 0 bases and V by 0 bases; bases with no gene match: 1. The CDR3 consists of 16 residues. Germline CDR1 is SGHTA and CDR2 is FQGTGA. The CDR3 DNA reads as TGTGCCAGCAGCTTAACAGGGACAGCGAACACCGGGGAGCTGTTTTTT. Translating it yields CASSLTGTANTGELFF.

The V call is TRBV4-2, the J call TRBJ2-3; 11 positions agree with TRBD2. The V segment lost 4 bases and the J segment 1 base; nucleotides outside the gene matches: 4. The germline V gene encodes CDR1 LGHNA and CDR2 YNFKEQ. CDR3 length: 16 residues. The CDR3 DNA follows: TGTGCCAGCAGCCGAGAACTAGCGGGGGGCACAGATACGCAGTATTTT. Protein sequence: CASSRELAGGTDTQYF.

In nucleotides, the CDR3 is TGTGCCTGGAGTGTAGGAGGGTCTTCCTACGAGCAGTACTTC. Translated, it gives CAWSVGGSSYEQYF. The chain is built from TRBV30 and TRBJ2-7; perhaps TRBD2 as D (6 bases). This CDR3 contains 14 residues. Trimming left V 0 bases short and J 1 base short, with 10 bases between. Germline V gives CDR1 GTSNPN, CDR2 SVGIG (reference sequence).

For the CDR3, the DNA is TGTGCCAGCAGTTACGGGACACCCCGAGCTGGAAACACCATATATTTT. This codes for CASSYGTPRAGNTIYF. The chain links TRBV6-5 to TRBJ1-3; weak D call: TRBD1 (6 bases). V was pared by 2 bases and J by 2 bases, with 13 bases between. The CDR3 has 16 amino acids. Germline V gene sequence: CDR1 MNHEY, CDR2 SVGAGI.

The rearrangement links TRBV12-3 or TRBV12-4 to TRBJ1-1; tentative D call: TRBD1 (5 bases). V was shortened by 3 bases and J by 1 base, with 6 bases between the two germline ends. The CDR3 extends over 13 amino acids. The CDR3: CASSLGGNTEAFF. The CDR3 nucleotides are TGTGCCAGCAGTTTGGGGGGGAACACTGAAGCTTTCTTT.

This chain connects TRBV6-4 to TRBJ2-2, with 8 bases lining up with TRBD1. J lost 0 bases, V lost 7 bases, and 1 base had no gene match. CDR3 size: 14 residues. Per germline, CDR1 MRHNA and CDR2 SNTAGT. The CDR3 loop is CASKTGANTGELFF. The CDR3 DNA sequence: TGTGCCAGCAAGACAGGGGCGAACACCGGGGAGCTGTTTTTT.

V gene TRBV28 combines with J gene TRBJ2-7; 9 positions agree with TRBD1. The junction had 10 bases not matched to a gene; V was cut back by 6 bases and J by 4 bases. Germline-derived CDR1 and CDR2 are MDHEN and SYDVKM. The CDR3 covers 15 residues. CDR3: CASSLSGTGYYEQYF. The CDR3 nucleotides are TGTGCCAGCAGCTTGTCCGGGACAGGGTATTACGAGCAGTACTTC.

The genes are TRBV21-1 and TRBJ1-2. TRBV21-1 is noted as a pseudogene. This CDR3 comprises 17 residues. The CDR3 region is CASSKALHPRVNYGYTF. Here the CDR3 DNA reads TGTGCCAGCAGCAAAGCGCTCCACCCGCGGGTTAACTATGGCTACACCTTC.

The chain uses TRBV9 and TRBJ2-3; D may be TRBD2 (6 bases). V lost 0 bases and J lost 2, with 16 bases in between. This CDR3 comprises 17 residues. Germline CDR1 and CDR2: SGDLS and YYNGEE. The CDR3 loop reads CASSVAEWRGTTDTQYF. The DNA of the CDR3 is TGTGCCAGCAGCGTAGCCGAGTGGCGGGGCACCACAGATACGCAGTATTTT.

The rearrangement links TRBV5-5 to TRBJ1-4, with TRBD1 as a possible D gene (5 bases). The germline V gene has CDR1 SGHKS and CDR2 YYEKEE (reference sequence). V lost 0 bases to trimming and J lost 7 bases, with 13 bases between them. This CDR3 spans 15 amino acids. The CDR3 loop reads CASSLAFGRGEKLFF. The CDR3 DNA sequence: TGTGCCAGCAGCTTGGCCTTCGGAAGGGGTGAAAAACTGTTTTTT.

The rearrangement uses TRBV12-3 or TRBV12-4 and TRBJ2-7; D ambiguous. The ends were cut back, 7 bases at V and 2 bases at J, with 9 bases in the middle. This CDR3 region has 12 residues. The CDR3 region is CASTRSPYEQYF. The CDR3 region has the DNA TGTGCCAGCACCAGATCCCCCTACGAGCAGTACTTC.

The gene calls are TRBV9 and TRBJ2-1; 11 bases are shared with TRBD1. The ends lost 0 bases at V and 6 bases at J; junction bases unmatched: 2. The CDR3 consists of 15 residues. Germline assignment: CDR1 SGDLS and CDR2 YYNGEE. Written as DNA, the CDR3 is TGTGCCAGCAGCGTAGTAGGACAGGGGGCCAATGAGCAGTTCTTC. Encoded protein: CASSVVGQGANEQFF.

The rearrangement links TRBV28 to TRBJ1-1, with TRBD1 matching 7 bases. Trimming at V came to 6 bases and at J to 6 bases, leaving 10 bases not matched to a gene. The CDR3 runs to 14 residues. Germline V gene lookup returns CDR1 MDHEN and CDR2 SYDVKM. The CDR3 here is CASRKGGGFAEAFF. In DNA form, the CDR3 reads TGTGCCAGCAGAAAAGGGGGCGGATTCGCTGAAGCTTTCTTT. Supplemented by reference TRBV28 and TRBJ1-1, the full variable domain reads DVKVTQSSRYLVKRTGEKVFLECVQDMDHENMFWYRQDPGLGLRLIYFSYDVKMKEKGDIPEGYSVSREKKERFSLILESASTNQTSMYLCASRKGGGFAEAFFGQGTRLTVV.

V and J are TRBV12-3 or TRBV12-4 and TRBJ2-7, with D hard to call. V gave up 3 bases and J gave up 3 bases, with 9 bases separating them. CDR3 length: 13 amino acids. CDR3 DNA sequence: TGTGCCAGCAGTTTCGGCAGGAACTACGAGCAGTACTTC. Amino acid sequence: CASSFGRNYEQYF.

V and J are TRBV7-8 and TRBJ1-6; no clear D. There are 17 residues in the CDR3. V was shortened by 3 bases and J by 1 base, with 13 bases between the two germline ends. Germline V CDR1 and CDR2: SGHVS, FQNEAQ. CDR3 region: CASSFDTLPSYNSPLHF. CDR3 coding DNA: TGTGCCAGCAGCTTTGACACTCTCCCTTCCTATAATTCACCCCTCCACTTT.

The chain employs TRBV11-2 and TRBJ2-2, with TRBD2 matching 7 bases. CDR1 is SGHAT, CDR2 FQNNGV, per germline. The CDR3 loop spans 16 amino acids. Trimming at V came to 2 bases and at J to 1 base, leaving 4 bases not matched to a gene. CDR3 region: CASSLLRGRNTGELFF. The CDR3 DNA reads TGTGCCAGCAGCTTACTGCGGGGGAGGAACACCGGGGAGCTGTTTTTT.

V and J are TRBV7-8 and TRBJ2-2; TRBD1 agrees at 7 bases. The V and J ends lost 2 bases and 1 base, in that order; junction bases with no gene match: 1. This CDR3 has 15 amino acids. Germline CDR1 and CDR2: SGHVS and FQNEAQ. The CDR3 spells CASSLRDRNTGELFF. The DNA for the CDR3 is TGTGCCAGCAGCTTACGGGACAGGAACACCGGGGAGCTGTTTTTT.

The CDR3 DNA reads TGTGCCAGCAGTGAGTTGGCCCGACAAGGCAGCTCCTACGAGCAGTACTTC. It translates to CASSELARQGSSYEQYF. The chain has TRBV6-1 and TRBJ2-7; D is unclear. V lost 3 bases to trimming and J lost 0 bases, with 18 bases between them. CDR3 size: 17 residues. Germline values: CDR1 MNHNS, CDR2 SASEGT.

This clone occurred once. This chain uses TRBV7-8 with TRBJ2-5; D is perhaps TRBD1 (6 bases). The CDR3 is 15 amino acids. Trimming left V 4 bases short and J 2 bases short, with 14 bases between. Germline V gene sequence: CDR1 SGHVS, CDR2 FQNEAQ. CDR3: CASSSGQLHQETQYF. CDR3 DNA sequence: TGTGCCAGCAGCTCCGGACAGCTCCATCAAGAGACCCAGTACTTC.

This clone has just one count. J is TRBJ1-1 and V is TRBV7-9; 7 nucleotides line up with TRBD1. The CDR3 consists of 15 residues. V dropped 5 bases and J dropped 0; count of bases not matched to a gene: 6. Germline V gives CDR1 SEHNR, CDR2 FQNEAQ (reference sequence). The CDR3 bases are TGTGCCAGCAGCCGCAACAGGGGAATGAACACTGAAGCTTTCTTT. Translated: CASSRNRGMNTEAFF.

The V call is TRBV6-6, the J call TRBJ2-1, with 8 bases lining up with TRBD1. The CDR3 has 16 amino acids. Germline CDR1 is MNHNY and CDR2 is SVGAGI (reference sequence). Trimming took 5 bases from V and 1 from J; bases not matched to a gene: 7. This CDR3 is CASSSSRGLSYNEQFF. Written as DNA, the CDR3 is TGTGCCAGCAGTAGCTCCAGGGGGCTATCCTACAATGAGCAGTTCTTC.

The chain couples TRBV7-8 to TRBJ1-2; 11 bases map to TRBD1. The CDR3 length is 15 residues. Germline V lookup: CDR1 SGHVS, CDR2 FQNEAQ. V lost 5 bases, J lost 8 bases, and 10 bases stayed unmatched. This CDR3 reads CASSPGTGGLRGYTF. CDR3 DNA: TGTGCCAGCAGCCCAGGGACAGGGGGGCTACGGGGCTACACCTTC.

The chain is built from TRBV5-1 and TRBJ2-2, with D possibly matching TRBD2 (5 bases). CDR3 length: 15 residues. Per germline, CDR1 SGHRS and CDR2 YFSETQ. The germline V and J ends were trimmed by 0 bases and 6 bases, with 12 bases remaining between them. This CDR3 reads CASSLGGGSAGELFF. Written as DNA, the CDR3 is TGCGCCAGCAGCTTGGGAGGAGGTTCGGCCGGGGAGCTGTTTTTT.

The chain couples TRBV4-1 to TRBJ1-2; 9 bases are a match to TRBD1. Germline-derived CDR1 and CDR2 are MGHRA and YSYEKL. The CDR3 is made up of 15 amino acids. V lost 4 bases and J lost 5; bases outside the gene matches: 8. CDR3 in DNA: TGCGCCAGCAGCCTAGGGACAGGGTGGGAATATGGCTACACCTTC. Encoded protein: CASSLGTGWEYGYTF.

The table lists this clone with a few counts. Other nucleotide sequences from this sample produce the same CDR3. CDR3 region: CASSLTGSYEQYF. The DNA for the CDR3 is TGTGCCAGCAGTCTAACAGGGAGCTACGAGCAGTACTTC. The chain recombines TRBV12-3 or TRBV12-4 with TRBJ2-7, with TRBD1 as a possible D gene (6 bases). Trimming cost V 5 bases and J 3 bases, with 11 bases left between them. The CDR3 is 13 residues long.

This chain joins TRBV6-2 or TRBV6-3 and TRBJ2-1; 7 bases map to TRBD2. V gave up 5 bases and J gave up 6 bases; unmatched junction bases: 7. The CDR3 contains 14 residues. Germline V gene sequence: CDR1 MNHEY, CDR2 SVGEGT. The CDR3 bases are TGTGCCAGCAGTCGACTAGCTAGGGGCAATGAGCAGTTCTTC. Translating gives CASSRLARGNEQFF.